The 19 T cell receptor beta chains reported below all come from one sample, sequenced in a study of human T cells and chemical hapten exposure. TCRdb passed the 5' RACE reads through MiXCR, listing each CDR3 protein once. The profile covers tens of thousands of distinct CDR3 sequences, with roughly 15% appearing a single time and around 6.8% taken by the ten largest. Whole blood, unfractionated, served as the material for total RNA extraction. These receptors all come from a female donor in good health.

This clonotype occurred a few times. The chain carries TRBV2 and TRBJ1-6, with TRBD1 matching 10 bases. J lost 5 bases, V lost 7 bases, and 5 bases had no gene match. The CDR3 has 15 residues. Per germline, CDR1 SNHLY and CDR2 FYNNEI. The CDR3: CASTGTGANNSPLHF. The CDR3 DNA reads TGTGCCAGCACGGGGACAGGGGCTAATAATTCACCCCTCCACTTT.

The gene calls are TRBV28 and TRBJ2-5; 13 positions match TRBD2. Germline assignment: CDR1 MDHEN and CDR2 SYDVKM. CDR3 size: 16 residues. Germline trimming cut 5 bases from V and 4 bases from J; bases unmatched to any gene: 7. The CDR3 DNA sequence: TGTGCCAGCAGTCTCCACGGGACTAGCGGGACAGAGACCCAGTACTTC. It specifies CASSLHGTSGTETQYF.

This clonotype was detected only a few times. This chain uses TRBV28 with TRBJ1-2, with 8 bases identical to TRBD1. This CDR3 region has 13 residues. The V gene end was trimmed by 3 bases and the J gene end by 5 bases; junction bases not matched to a gene: 2. Germline V gene data show CDR1 as MDHEN and CDR2 as SYDVKM. The CDR3 nucleotides are TGTGCCAGCAGTTTTACAGGGGGGTATGGCTACACCTTC. Translating it yields CASSFTGGYGYTF.

A few counts support this clonotype. The chain is built from TRBV3-1 and TRBJ1-1; 9 bases map to TRBD1. Per the germline V gene, CDR1 is LGHDT and CDR2 is YNNKEL (reference sequence). The V and J ends lost 0 bases and 4 bases, in that order; junction bases with no gene match: 12. The CDR3 contains 18 residues. The chain's CDR3 is CASSQDIYLTGGGTEAFF. The CDR3 DNA is TGTGCCAGCAGCCAAGATATCTACTTGACAGGGGGTGGCACTGAAGCTTTCTTT.

This clonotype was observed a handful of times. V usage is TRBV3-1 and J usage is TRBJ1-4; D unresolved. Trimming shortened V by 4 bases and J by 7 bases, and 7 bases separated the two germline ends. Germline CDR1 is LGHDT and CDR2 is YNNKEL (reference sequence). CDR3 length: 12 amino acids. CDR3 region: CASSPQSEKLFF. The CDR3, as DNA: TGTGCCAGCAGCCCCCAAAGTGAAAAACTGTTTTTT.

The chain employs TRBV5-8 and TRBJ2-3; 9 bases are a match to TRBD2. The germline V gene encodes CDR1 SGHTS and CDR2 YDEGEE. This CDR3 spans 17 amino acids. With 4 bases clipped from V and 8 bases from J, the junction kept 17 bases outside the gene matches. CDR3 region: CASSPPSSRGGLGTQYF. The CDR3 DNA reads as TGTGCCAGCAGCCCGCCGAGTTCGCGGGGGGGCCTGGGTACGCAGTATTTT.

The sample holds a few counts of this clonotype. V usage is TRBV7-2 and J usage is TRBJ2-1; 7 nucleotides match TRBD1. The CDR3 is 15 residues long. Germline CDR1 and CDR2: SGHTA and FQGNSA. Trimming took 5 bases from V and 5 from J; bases not matched to a gene: 9. The CDR3 DNA reads as TGTGCCAGCAGCGGAACCGGGACAGCTCACAATGAGCAGTTCTTC. Translated, it gives CASSGTGTAHNEQFF.

This clonotype was counted between two and nine times. V and J are TRBV3-1 and TRBJ2-7, with 7 bases that match TRBD2. V lost 0 bases and J lost 2; bases outside the gene matches: 1. Germline CDR1 is LGHDT and CDR2 is YNNKEL (reference sequence). The CDR3 totals 14 residues. The CDR3 DNA is TGTGCCAGCAGCCAAGATCGGGGGGCCTACGAGCAGTACTTC. Protein sequence: CASSQDRGAYEQYF.

The rearrangement uses TRBV3-2 and TRBJ2-3; TRBD1, the D gene given by the table, was not confirmed from the DNA. TRBV3-2 is marked as a pseudogene. The CDR3 has 16 amino acids. The CDR3 region has the DNA TGTGCCAGCAGCTCCAACCGGGGACAGGGGACAGATACGCAGTATTTT. Amino acids: CASSSNRGQGTDTQYF.

CDR3 coding DNA: TGCGCCAGCAGCCCACAGGGTGGGGAAAAACTGTTTTTT. It codes for CASSPQGGEKLFF. The chain uses TRBV5-1 and TRBJ1-4; a weak D match, TRBD1 (6 bases). The CDR3 covers 13 residues. Trimming took 4 bases from V and 8 from J, leaving 12 bases between them. CDR1 and CDR2 from the germline V gene are SGHRS and YFSETQ.

The table lists this clonotype with a few counts. The rearrangement joins TRBV7-2 to TRBJ2-3, with a tentative D call TRBD1 (5 bases). V lost 5 bases to trimming and J lost 4 bases, with 7 bases between them. Germline CDR1 SGHTA, CDR2 FQGNSA. The CDR3 extends over 12 amino acids. CDR3 in amino acids: CASSPGPDTQYF. The CDR3 nucleotides are TGTGCCAGCAGCCCAGGGCCAGATACGCAGTATTTT.

The V gene is TRBV19, the J gene TRBJ2-1; 9 bases are shared with TRBD2. This CDR3 region has 15 residues. Unmatched junction bases numbered 9, after V lost 7 bases and J lost 5 bases. From germline, CDR1 is LNHDA and CDR2 SQIVND (reference sequence). As DNA, the CDR3 is TGTGCCAGTACCCCAAGGACTAGCGCCGACAATGAGCAGTTCTTC. It encodes CASTPRTSADNEQFF.

This clonotype has a handful of counts. V gene TRBV10-3 combines with J gene TRBJ1-2, with D maybe TRBD1 (5 bases). This CDR3 has 14 amino acids. CDR1 and CDR2 (germline): ENHRY, SYGVKD. V gave up 2 bases and J gave up 3 bases, with 10 bases separating them. The CDR3 reads CAISEEGTDYGYTF. The CDR3 DNA reads TGTGCCATCAGTGAGGAAGGGACTGACTATGGCTACACCTTC.

This clonotype has just a few counts. DNA for the CDR3: TGTGCCAGCAGTCTTCGGACAGGCATGAACACTGAAGCTTTCTTT. Translation: CASSLRTGMNTEAFF. The chain carries TRBV6-5 and TRBJ1-1; 7 bases fit TRBD1. The germline V gene encodes CDR1 MNHEY and CDR2 SVGAGI. The CDR3 runs to 15 residues. Germline trimming cut 5 bases from V and 0 bases from J; bases unmatched to any gene: 6.

The gene calls are TRBV6-6 and TRBJ1-4; a weak D match, TRBD1 (6 bases). Germline V lookup: CDR1 MNHNY, CDR2 SVGAGI (reference sequence). Trimming shortened V by 4 bases and J by 6 bases, and 15 bases separated the two germline ends. This CDR3 comprises 15 residues. The CDR3 reads CASSFDRQGYEKLFF. CDR3 sequence (DNA): TGTGCCAGCAGTTTTGACAGGCAGGGGTATGAAAAACTGTTTTTT.

The rearrangement links TRBV2 to TRBJ2-3, with D perhaps matching TRBD1 (5 bases). The length of the CDR3 is 12 residues. The ends were cut back, 6 bases at V and 2 bases at J, with 6 bases in the middle. Germline-derived CDR1 and CDR2 are SNHLY and FYNNEI. CDR3 sequence (DNA): TGTGCCAGCAGGGACAACACAGATACGCAGTATTTT. Translation: CASRDNTDTQYF. The variable domain in full, completed from reference TRBV2 and TRBJ2-3, reads EPEVTQTPSHQVTQMGQEVILRCVPISNHLYFYWYRQILGQKVEFLVSFYNNEISEKSEIFDDQFSVERPDGSNFTLKIRSTKLEDSAMYFCASRDNTDTQYFGPGTRLTVL.

This chain uses TRBV25-1 with TRBJ1-2, with 8 bases lining up with TRBD1. This CDR3 is 16 amino acids long. The V segment lost 1 base and the J segment 8 bases; nucleotides outside the gene matches: 12. The germline CDR1 and CDR2 sequences are MGHDK and SYGVNS. The CDR3 nucleotides read TGTGCCAGCAGTGAATCCGTATGGCAGGGGGCGGCCGGCTACACCTTC. It is translated as CASSESVWQGAAGYTF.

This clonotype was counted between two and nine times. The rearrangement uses TRBV5-1 and TRBJ2-7; a weak D match, TRBD1 (6 bases). CDR1 is SGHRS, CDR2 YFSETQ, per germline. The V and J ends lost 6 bases and 3 bases respectively, with 16 bases between them. The CDR3 is 14 residues long. CDR3 sequence: CASNPGGTLYEQYF. Here the CDR3 DNA reads TGCGCCAGCAACCCTGGGGGCACACTCTACGAGCAGTACTTC.

The V call is TRBV20-1, the J call TRBJ1-5; a weak D match, TRBD1 (6 bases). V lost 4 bases to trimming and J lost 0 bases, with 13 bases between them. CDR3 length: 15 residues. CDR1 DFQATT and CDR2 SNEGSKA come from the germline V gene (reference sequence). CDR3 sequence (DNA): TGCAGTGCTATCACGACAGGCGCTAGCAATCAGCCCCAGCATTTT. It codes for CSAITTGASNQPQHF.